This TCR beta chain was recorded in a study of blood T cells in healthy people across ages. CDR1 and CDR2 (germline): SGHTA, FQGNSA. With V trimmed by 6 bases and J by 7 bases, 5 bases remained unmatched. The CDR3 is made up of 12 amino acids. A J-beta primer mix and a sample-barcoded 5' primer were used in a second PCR of about 6 to 12 cycles. TCRdb independently ran MiXCR on the 5' RACE reads; one entry per CDR3 protein. This sample has nearly 1 million distinct CDR3 sequences; 51% occur once, and the top ten carry 20% to 25%. Roughly 9 milliliters of peripheral blood were drawn from each donor. The sequenced material came from blood. This chain connects TRBV7-2 to TRBJ1-1; 7 bases agree with TRBD1. The receptor was isolated from an older woman in good health. The CDR3 loop is CASSRQGLEAFF. The CDR3 DNA reads as TGTGCCAGCAGTCGACAGGGCCTTGAAGCTTTCTTT.